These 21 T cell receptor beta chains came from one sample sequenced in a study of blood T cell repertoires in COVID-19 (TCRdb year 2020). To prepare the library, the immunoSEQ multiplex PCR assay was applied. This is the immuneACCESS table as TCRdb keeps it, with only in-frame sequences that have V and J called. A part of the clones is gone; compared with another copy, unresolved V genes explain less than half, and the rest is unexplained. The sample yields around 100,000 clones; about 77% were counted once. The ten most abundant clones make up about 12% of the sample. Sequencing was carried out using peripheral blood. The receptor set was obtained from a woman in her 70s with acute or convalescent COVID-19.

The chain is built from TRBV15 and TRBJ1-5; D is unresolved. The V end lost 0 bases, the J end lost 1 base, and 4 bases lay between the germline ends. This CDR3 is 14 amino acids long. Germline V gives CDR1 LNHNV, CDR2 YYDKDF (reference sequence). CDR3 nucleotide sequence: TGTGCCACCAGCAGAGACAGAAGCAATCAGCCCCAGCATTTT. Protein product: CATSRDRSNQPQHF.

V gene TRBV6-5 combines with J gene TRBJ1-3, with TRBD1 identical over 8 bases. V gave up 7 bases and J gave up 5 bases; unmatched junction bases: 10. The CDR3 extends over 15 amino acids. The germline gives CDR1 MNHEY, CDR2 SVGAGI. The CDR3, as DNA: TGTGCCAGCACCCCCCCGGGACAGGAAAGAAACACCATATATTTT. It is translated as CASTPPGQERNTIYF.

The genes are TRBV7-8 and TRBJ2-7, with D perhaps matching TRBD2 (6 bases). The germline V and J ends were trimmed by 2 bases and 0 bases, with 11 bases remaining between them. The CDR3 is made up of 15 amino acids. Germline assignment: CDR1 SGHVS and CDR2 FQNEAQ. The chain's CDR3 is CASSLRDGSSYEQYF. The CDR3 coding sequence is TGTGCCAGCAGCTTAAGGGACGGGAGCTCCTACGAGCAGTACTTC. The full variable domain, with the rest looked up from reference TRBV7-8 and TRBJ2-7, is GAGVSQSPRYKVAKRGQDVALRCDPISGHVSLFWYQQALGQGPEFLTYFQNEAQLDKSGLPSDRFFAERPEGSVSTLKIQRTQQEDSAVYLCASSLRDGSSYEQYFGPGTRLTVT.

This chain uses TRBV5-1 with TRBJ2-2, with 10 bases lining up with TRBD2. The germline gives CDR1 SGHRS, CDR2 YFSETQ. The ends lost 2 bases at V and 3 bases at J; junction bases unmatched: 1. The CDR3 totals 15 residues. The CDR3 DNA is TGCGCCAGCAGCTTAGGGACTAGCGACACCGGGGAGCTGTTTTTT. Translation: CASSLGTSDTGELFF.

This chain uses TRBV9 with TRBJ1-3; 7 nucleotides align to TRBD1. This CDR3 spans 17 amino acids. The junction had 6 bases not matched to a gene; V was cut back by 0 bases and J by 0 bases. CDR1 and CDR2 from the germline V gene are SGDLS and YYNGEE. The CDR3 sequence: CASSVVTGWNSGNTIYF. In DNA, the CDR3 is TGTGCCAGCAGCGTAGTGACAGGGTGGAACTCTGGAAACACCATATATTTT.

The CDR3 nucleotides are TGTGCCAGCAGCCCAATCGGGGGCTACGAGCAGTACGTC. Its protein product is CASSPIGGYEQYV. The rearrangement uses TRBV11-2 and TRBJ2-7, with a weak D call TRBD2 (6 bases). V lost 5 bases to trimming and J lost 3 bases, with 11 bases between them. Germline loops: CDR1 SGHAT, CDR2 FQNNGV. This CDR3 has 13 amino acids.

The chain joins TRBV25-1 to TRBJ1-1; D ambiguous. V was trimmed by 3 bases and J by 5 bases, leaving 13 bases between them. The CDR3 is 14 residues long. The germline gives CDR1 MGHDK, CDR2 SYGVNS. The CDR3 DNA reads TGTGCCAGCAGTGAGTTCCTACACGGGACTGAAGCTTTCTTT. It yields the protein CASSEFLHGTEAFF. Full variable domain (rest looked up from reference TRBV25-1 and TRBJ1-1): EADIYQTPRYLVIGTGKKITLECSQTMGHDKMYWYQQDPGMELHLIHYSYGVNSTEKGDLSSESTVSRIRTEHFPLTLESARPSHTSQYLCASSEFLHGTEAFFGQGTRLTVV.

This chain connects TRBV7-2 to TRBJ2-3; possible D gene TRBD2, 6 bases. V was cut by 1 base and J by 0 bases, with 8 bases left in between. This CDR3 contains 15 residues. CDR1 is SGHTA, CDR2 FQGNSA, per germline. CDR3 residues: CASSLDGGSTDTQYF. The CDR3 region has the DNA TGTGCCAGCAGCTTAGATGGGGGGAGCACAGATACGCAGTATTTT. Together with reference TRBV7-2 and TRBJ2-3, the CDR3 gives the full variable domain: GAGVSQSPSNKVTEKGKDVELRCDPISGHTALYWYRQSLGQGLEFLIYFQGNSAPDKSGLPSDRFSAERTGGSVSTLTIQRTQQEDSAVYLCASSLDGGSTDTQYFGPGTRLTVL.

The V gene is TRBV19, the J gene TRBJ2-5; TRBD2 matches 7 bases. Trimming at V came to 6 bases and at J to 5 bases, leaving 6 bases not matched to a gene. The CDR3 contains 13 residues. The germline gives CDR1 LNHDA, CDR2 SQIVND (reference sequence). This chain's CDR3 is CASRMQGGETQYF. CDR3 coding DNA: TGTGCCAGTAGGATGCAGGGAGGGGAGACCCAGTACTTC.

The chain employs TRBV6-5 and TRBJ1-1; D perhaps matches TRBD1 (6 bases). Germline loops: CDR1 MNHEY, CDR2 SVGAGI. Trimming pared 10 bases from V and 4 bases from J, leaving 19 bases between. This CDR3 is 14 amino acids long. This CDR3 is CATFLGQSGTEAFF. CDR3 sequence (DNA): TGTGCCACCTTTTTAGGACAGTCTGGCACTGAAGCTTTCTTT.

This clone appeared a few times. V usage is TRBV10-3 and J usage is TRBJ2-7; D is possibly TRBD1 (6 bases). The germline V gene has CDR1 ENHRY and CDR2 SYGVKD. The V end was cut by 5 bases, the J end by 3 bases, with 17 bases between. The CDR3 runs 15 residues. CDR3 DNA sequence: TGTGCCATCAGTCCCGACTCCGGACAGCTCTACGAGCAGTACTTC. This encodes CAISPDSGQLYEQYF.

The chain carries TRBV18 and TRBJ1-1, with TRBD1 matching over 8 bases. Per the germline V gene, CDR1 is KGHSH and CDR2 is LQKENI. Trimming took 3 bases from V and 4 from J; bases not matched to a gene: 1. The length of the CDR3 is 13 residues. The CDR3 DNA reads TGTGCCAGCTCACCCACAGGGGGCACTGAAGCTTTCTTT. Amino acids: CASSPTGGTEAFF.

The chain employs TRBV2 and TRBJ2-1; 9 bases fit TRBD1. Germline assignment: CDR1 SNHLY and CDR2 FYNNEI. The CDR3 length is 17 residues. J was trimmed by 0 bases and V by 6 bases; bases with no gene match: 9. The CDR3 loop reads CASSESTGGFSYNEQFF. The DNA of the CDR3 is TGTGCCAGCAGCGAATCAACAGGGGGCTTCTCCTACAATGAGCAGTTCTTC.

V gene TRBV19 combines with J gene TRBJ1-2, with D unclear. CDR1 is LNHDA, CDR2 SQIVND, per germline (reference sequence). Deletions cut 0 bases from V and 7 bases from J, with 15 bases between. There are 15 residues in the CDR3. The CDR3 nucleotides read TGTGCCAGTAGTATAGACGATCAAGTGGCGGGTGGCTACACCTTC. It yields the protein CASSIDDQVAGGYTF.

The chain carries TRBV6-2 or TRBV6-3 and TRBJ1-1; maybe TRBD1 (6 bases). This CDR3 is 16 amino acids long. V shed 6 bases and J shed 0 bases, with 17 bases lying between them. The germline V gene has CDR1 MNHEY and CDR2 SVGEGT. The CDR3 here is CASSSGELFVNTEAFF. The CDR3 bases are TGTGCCAGCAGCTCAGGGGAATTGTTTGTGAACACTGAAGCTTTCTTT.

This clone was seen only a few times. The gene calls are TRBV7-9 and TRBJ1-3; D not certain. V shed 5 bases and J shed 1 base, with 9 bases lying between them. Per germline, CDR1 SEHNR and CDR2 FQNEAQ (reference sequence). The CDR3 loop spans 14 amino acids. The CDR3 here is CASSPTQSGNTIYF. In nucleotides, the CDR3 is TGTGCCAGCAGCCCGACTCAGTCTGGAAACACCATATATTTT.

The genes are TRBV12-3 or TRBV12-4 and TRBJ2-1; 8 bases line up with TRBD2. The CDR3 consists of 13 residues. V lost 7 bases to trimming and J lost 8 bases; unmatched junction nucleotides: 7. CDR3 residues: CASTDKRGYEQFF. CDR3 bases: TGTGCCAGCACCGATAAGCGGGGGTATGAGCAGTTCTTC.

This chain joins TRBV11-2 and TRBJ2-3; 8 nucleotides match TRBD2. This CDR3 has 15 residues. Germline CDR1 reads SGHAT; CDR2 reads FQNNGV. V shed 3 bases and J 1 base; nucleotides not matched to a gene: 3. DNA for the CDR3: TGTGCCAGCAGCTTCCGGGGGGGCGGCACAGATACGCAGTATTTT. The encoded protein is CASSFRGGGTDTQYF.

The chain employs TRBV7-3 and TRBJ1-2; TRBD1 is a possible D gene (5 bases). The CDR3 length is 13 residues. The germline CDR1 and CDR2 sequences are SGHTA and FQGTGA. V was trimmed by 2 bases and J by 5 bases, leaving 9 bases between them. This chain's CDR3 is CASSLDSLYGYTF. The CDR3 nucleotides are TGTGCCAGCAGCTTAGACAGCTTATATGGCTACACCTTC.

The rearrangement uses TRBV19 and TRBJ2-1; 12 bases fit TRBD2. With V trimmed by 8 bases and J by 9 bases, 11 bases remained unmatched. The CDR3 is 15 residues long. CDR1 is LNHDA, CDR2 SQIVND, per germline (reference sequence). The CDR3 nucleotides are TGTGCCAGTGCAAACCTAGCGGGGGGGCCAGGTGAGCAGTTCTTC. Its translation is CASANLAGGPGEQFF.

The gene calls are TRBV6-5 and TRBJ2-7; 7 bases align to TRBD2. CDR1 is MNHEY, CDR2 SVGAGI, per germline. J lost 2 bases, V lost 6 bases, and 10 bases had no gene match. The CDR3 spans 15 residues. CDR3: CASRLDRDYPYEQYF. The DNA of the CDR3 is TGTGCCAGCAGACTAGACCGGGACTACCCCTACGAGCAGTACTTC.